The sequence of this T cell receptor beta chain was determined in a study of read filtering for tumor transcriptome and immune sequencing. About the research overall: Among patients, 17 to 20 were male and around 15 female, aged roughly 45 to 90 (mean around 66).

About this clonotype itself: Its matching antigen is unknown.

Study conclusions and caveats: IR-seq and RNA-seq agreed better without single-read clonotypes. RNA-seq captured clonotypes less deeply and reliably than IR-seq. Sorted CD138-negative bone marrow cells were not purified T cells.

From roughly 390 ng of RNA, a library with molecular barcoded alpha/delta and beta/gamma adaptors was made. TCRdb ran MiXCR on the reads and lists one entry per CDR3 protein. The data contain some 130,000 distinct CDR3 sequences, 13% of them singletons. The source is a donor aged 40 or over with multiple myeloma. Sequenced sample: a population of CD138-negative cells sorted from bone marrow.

CDR3 nucleotide sequence: TGTGCCAGCAGCCAAGAAGGACTGGTACACTCCTACGAGCAGTACTTC. It codes for CASSQEGLVHSYEQYF. The V and J genes are TRBV3-1 and TRBJ2-7, with D possibly TRBD2 on 5 matching bases. This CDR3 is built from 16 residues. V was clipped by 0 bases and J by 0 bases, with 12 bases between them. Germline V lookup: CDR1 LGHDT, CDR2 YNNKEL (reference sequence).